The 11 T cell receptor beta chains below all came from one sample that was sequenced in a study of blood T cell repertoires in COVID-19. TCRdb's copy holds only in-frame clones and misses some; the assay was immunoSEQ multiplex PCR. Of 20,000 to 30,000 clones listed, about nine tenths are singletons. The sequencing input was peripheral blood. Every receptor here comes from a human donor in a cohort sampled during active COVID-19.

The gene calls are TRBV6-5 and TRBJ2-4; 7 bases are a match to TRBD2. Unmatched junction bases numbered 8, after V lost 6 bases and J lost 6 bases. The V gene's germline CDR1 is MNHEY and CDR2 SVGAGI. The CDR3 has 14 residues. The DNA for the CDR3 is TGTGCCAGCAGAGAGGGAGGGGCGGGAAACATTCAGTACTTC. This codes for CASREGGAGNIQYF.

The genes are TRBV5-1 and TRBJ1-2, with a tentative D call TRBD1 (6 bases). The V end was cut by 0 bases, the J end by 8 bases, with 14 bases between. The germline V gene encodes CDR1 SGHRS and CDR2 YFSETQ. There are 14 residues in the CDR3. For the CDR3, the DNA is TGCGCCAGCAGCTTGGTTGATGGGGGCCAAGGCTACACCTTC. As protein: CASSLVDGGQGYTF.

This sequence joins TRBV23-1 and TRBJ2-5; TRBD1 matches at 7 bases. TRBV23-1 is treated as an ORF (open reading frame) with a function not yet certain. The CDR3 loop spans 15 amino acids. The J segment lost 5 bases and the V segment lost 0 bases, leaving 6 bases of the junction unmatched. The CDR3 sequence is CASSQSRGGLETQYF. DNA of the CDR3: TGCGCCAGCAGTCAATCTAGAGGGGGCTTGGAGACCCAGTACTTC.

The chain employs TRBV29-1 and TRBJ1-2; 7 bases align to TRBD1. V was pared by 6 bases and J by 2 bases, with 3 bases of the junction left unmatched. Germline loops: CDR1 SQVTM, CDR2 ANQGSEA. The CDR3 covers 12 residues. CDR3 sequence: CSVGQVNYGYTF. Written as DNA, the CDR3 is TGCAGCGTCGGACAGGTGAACTATGGCTACACCTTC.

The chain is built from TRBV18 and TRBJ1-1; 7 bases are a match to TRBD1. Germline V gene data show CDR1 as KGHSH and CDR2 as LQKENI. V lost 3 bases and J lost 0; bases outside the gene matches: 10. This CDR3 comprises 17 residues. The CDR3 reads CASSPIGLQGMNTEAFF. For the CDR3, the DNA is TGTGCCAGCTCACCTATTGGATTACAGGGGATGAACACTGAAGCTTTCTTT.

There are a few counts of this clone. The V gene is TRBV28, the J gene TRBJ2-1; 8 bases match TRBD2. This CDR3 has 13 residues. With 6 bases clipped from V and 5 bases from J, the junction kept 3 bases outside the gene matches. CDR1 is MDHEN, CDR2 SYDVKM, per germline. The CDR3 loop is CASRAGGNNEQFF. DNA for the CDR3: TGTGCCAGCAGGGCGGGAGGTAACAATGAGCAGTTCTTC.

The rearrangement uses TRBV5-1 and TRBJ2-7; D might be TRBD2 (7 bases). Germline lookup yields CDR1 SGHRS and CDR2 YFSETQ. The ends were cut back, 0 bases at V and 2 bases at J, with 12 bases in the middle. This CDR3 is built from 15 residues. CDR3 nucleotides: TGCGCCAGCAGCTTGGAAGGCGGGGGCCCCTACGAGCAGTACTTC. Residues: CASSLEGGGPYEQYF. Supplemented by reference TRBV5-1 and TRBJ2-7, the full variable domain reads KAGVTQTPRYLIKTRGQQVTLSCSPISGHRSVSWYQQTPGQGLQFLFEYFSETQRNKGNFPGRFSGRQFSNSRSEMNVSTLELGDSALYLCASSLEGGGPYEQYFGPGTRLTVT.

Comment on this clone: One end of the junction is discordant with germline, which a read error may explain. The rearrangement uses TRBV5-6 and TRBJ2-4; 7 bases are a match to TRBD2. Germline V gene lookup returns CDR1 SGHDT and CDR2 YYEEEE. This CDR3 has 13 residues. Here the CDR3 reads CASSRRLTSQSTF. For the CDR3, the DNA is TGTGCCAGCAGCCGCCGACTGACTAGCCAGTCAACTTTC. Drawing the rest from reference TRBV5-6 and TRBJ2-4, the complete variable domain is DAGVTQSPTHLIKTRGQQVTLRCSPKSGHDTVSWYQQALGQGPQFIFQYYEEEERQRGNFPDRFSGHQFPNYSSELNVNALLLGDSALYLCASSRRLTSQSTFGAGTRLSVL.

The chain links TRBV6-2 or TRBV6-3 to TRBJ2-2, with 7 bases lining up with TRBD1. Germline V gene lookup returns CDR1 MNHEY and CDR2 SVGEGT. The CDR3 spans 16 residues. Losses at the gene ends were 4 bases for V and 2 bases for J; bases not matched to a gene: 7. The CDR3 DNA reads TGTGCCAGCAGTTTCCCCGGGACAGCAAACACCGGGGAGCTGTTTTTT. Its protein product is CASSFPGTANTGELFF.

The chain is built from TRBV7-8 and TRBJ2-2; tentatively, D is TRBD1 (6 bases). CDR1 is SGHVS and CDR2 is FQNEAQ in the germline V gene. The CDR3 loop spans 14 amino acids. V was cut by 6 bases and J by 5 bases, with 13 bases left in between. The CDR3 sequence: CASRGSGVTGELFF. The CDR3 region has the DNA TGTGCCAGCAGAGGGTCAGGGGTAACCGGGGAGCTGTTTTTT.

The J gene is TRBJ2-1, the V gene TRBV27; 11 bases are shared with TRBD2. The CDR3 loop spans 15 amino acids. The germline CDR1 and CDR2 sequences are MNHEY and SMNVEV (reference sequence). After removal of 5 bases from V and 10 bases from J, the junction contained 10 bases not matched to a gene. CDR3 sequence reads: CASSQTSGIGGEQFF. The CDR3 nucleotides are TGTGCCAGCAGTCAGACTAGCGGGATCGGGGGAGAGCAGTTCTTC.